This T cell receptor (beta chain) was recorded in a study of blood T cell repertoires in COVID-19. Study at large: Spain, Italy and the United States supplied samples that represented acute and convalescent COVID-19. T cells, B-cell-depleted T cells, or PBMCs supplied cDNA or gDNA.

Per the authors' pipeline: Cell counts per sample came from amplifying reference gene primers. TCRdb's table, derived via immunoSEQ multiplex PCR, lists solely in-frame clones and lacks some. V and J calls and clone size come straight from that table; D and trimming were deduced from the DNA. The table lists under 150,000 clones, approximately 90% of them singletons. From germline, CDR1 is SSHAT and CDR2 FNYEAQ (reference sequence). The CDR3 has 13 residues. V dropped 8 bases and J dropped 3; count of bases not matched to a gene: 3. The rearrangement uses TRBV7-7 and TRBJ2-2, with TRBD1 matching over 7 bases. The specimen was peripheral blood. The sequence came from a human donor in a cohort sampled during active COVID-19. The CDR3 loop is CASATGDTGELFF. CDR3 DNA: TGTGCCAGCGCTACAGGGGACACCGGGGAGCTGTTTTTT.